This passage covers 6 T cell receptor beta chains from one sample sequenced in a study of T cells in tumors after PD-1 blockade. Only in-frame clones appear in the TCRdb table, and some are missing; sequencing was by immunoSEQ multiplex PCR. The sample holds about 12,000 clones, roughly 63% seen once. Sequenced here: tumor tissue, sampled before anti-PD-1 treatment. These TCRs come from a human donor with basal cell carcinoma.

The chain couples TRBV29-1 to TRBJ2-3; 9 bases line up with TRBD1. Looked up from germline, CDR1 is SQVTM and CDR2 is ANQGSEA. After removal of 4 bases from V and 0 bases from J, the junction contained 8 bases not matched to a gene. This CDR3 contains 16 residues. CDR3 nucleotides: TGCAGCGTTGGGGGCACAGGGGGCCGAAGCACAGATACGCAGTATTTT. Its translation is CSVGGTGGRSTDTQYF.

This clone is labeled medium-sized. This rearrangement joins TRBV29-1 to TRBJ2-1; D is possibly TRBD2 (5 bases). The V gene's germline CDR1 is SQVTM and CDR2 ANQGSEA. This CDR3 contains 12 residues. For the CDR3, the DNA is TGCAGGACTCAGAGCGGCTACAATGAGCAGTTCTTC. Protein: CRTQSGYNEQFF.

The chain employs TRBV27 and TRBJ1-1; no definite D call. The germline CDR1 and CDR2 sequences are MNHEY and SMNVEV (reference sequence). Trimming removed 8 bases at V and 9 bases at J, with 10 bases between. The CDR3 extends over 10 amino acids. The CDR3 reads CASQTEKAFF. CDR3 bases: TGTGCCAGCCAGACCGAGAAAGCTTTCTTT.

This sequence joins TRBV19 and TRBJ2-3; 9 nucleotides match TRBD2. V lost 8 bases to trimming and J lost 2 bases; unmatched junction nucleotides: 8. CDR3 length: 15 residues. In germline, CDR1 is LNHDA, CDR2 SQIVND (reference sequence). CDR3 DNA: TGTGCCAGTTCTAAGACTAGCGGTTTCACAGATACGCAGTATTTT. This sequence encodes CASSKTSGFTDTQYF.

This chain joins TRBV3-1 (or the pseudogene TRBV3-2) and TRBJ1-5; 7 bases align to TRBD1. V shed 0 bases, J shed 5 bases, and the junction held 4 bases outside the gene matches. This CDR3 comprises 15 residues. Per the germline V gene, CDR1 is LGHDT and CDR2 is YNNKEL (reference sequence). CDR3 sequence (DNA): TGTGCCAGCAGCCAAGATCTGGGGACAGATCAGCCCCAGCATTTT. It yields the protein CASSQDLGTDQPQHF.

This chain uses TRBV24-1 with TRBJ1-1; TRBD1 aligns across 10 bases. Germline lookup yields CDR1 KGHDR and CDR2 SFDVKD. Losses at the gene ends were 2 bases for V and 3 bases for J; bases not matched to a gene: 8. This CDR3 comprises 17 residues. CDR3 region: CATSDSGQGRGYTEAFF. DNA of the CDR3: TGTGCCACCAGTGATTCGGGACAGGGGCGAGGGTACACTGAAGCTTTCTTT.